This T cell receptor beta chain was captured by sequencing in a study of blood T cell repertoires in COVID-19 (dated by TCRdb to the early 2020s). Regarding the study in general: Samples covering the acute and convalescent phases of COVID-19 were provided by collaborators in the United States, Italy and Spain. The dataset comprised deeply sampled blood TCRbeta repertoires from subjects exposed to, actively infected with, or recovered from COVID-19. The samples were drawn from the first 160 participants of the ongoing ImmuneRACE study and from more than 1,000 subjects provided by 6 global collaborators. A freely available public database, intended as a resource for researchers studying the immune response to SARS-CoV-2, is where the repertoires were released. The sample metadata nearly always contained a de-identified subject ID, COVID-19 status, age in years and sex. Where available, HLA class I and class II types were obtained from metadata supplied by the sample provider rather than from assay-based typing. The prospective study material was composed of cDNA or gDNA derived from T cells, B-cell-depleted T cells, or PBMCs. General conclusions and limits of the study: How much clinical and demographic metadata was included differed by source and by participant, and the metadata was provided uncurated.

From the germline V gene, CDR1 is SNHLY and CDR2 is FYNNEI. The CDR3, cysteine through phenylalanine, is 14 amino acids long. Left in the record is the CDR3 DNA by itself, 42 bases read in frame from the first base. Cut back by 5 bases and 1 base, the V and J ends lie 9 bases apart. The immunoSEQ Assay, a bias-controlled multiplex PCR, was used to amplify TCRbeta CDR3 regions from genomic DNA. The paper's processing steps were these. The number of nucleated cells in each sample was estimated from the amplification of reference gene primers within the assay. To quantify the absolute abundance of each unique TCRbeta CDR3 rearrangement, sequence reads were collapsed and filtered. Productive Simpson clonality was computed per sample as the square root of Simpson's diversity index over productive rearrangements. As stored in TCRdb, this immuneACCESS dataset retains in-frame rearrangements with V and J assigned. A fraction of the clones does not appear; measured against another copy, unresolved V genes explain less than half of the discrepancy, and the remainder lacks a known reason. V and J calls and clone size are given by that table; D and trimming were obtained from the DNA. For this sample the table gives around 480,000 clones, of which approximately 90% were detected only once. The ten largest make up roughly 0.72% of the sample.

The sample holds one count of this clone. Its antigen is not yet known. Per-base quality was not reported, and no clone a single base away is much larger than it. Participants in the prospective study were enrolled through a virtual design, were aged about 18 to 89 years, and lived in roughly 24 United States geographic areas. In the prospective study, cohorts were assigned on the basis of participant-reported clinical history obtained from a screening survey and a study questionnaire. Recovered participants in ImmuneRACE Cohort 3 were defined as having two consecutive negative NP/OP PCR tests, clearance from a healthcare professional, or resolution of symptoms. In the prospective study, whole blood, serum and a nasopharyngeal or oropharyngeal swab were collected from each participant by mobile phlebotomists. Over a roughly 2-month period, participants in the prospective study had the option of providing additional blood draws and questionnaires. Before DNA extraction, prospective study blood samples were shipped either frozen or at room temperature.

Sequencing was performed on PBMCs or T cells enriched from blood (not recorded which). The TCR comes from a young woman who had recovered from COVID-19. In this chain, TRBV2 is recombined with TRBJ1-5; TRBD1 is a weak D gene call, 5 bases matching. The CDR3 protein sequence reads: CASSRQGSNQPQHF. The nucleotide sequence is given as TGTGCCAGCAGTCGTCAGGGAAGCAATCAGCCCCAGCATTTT.